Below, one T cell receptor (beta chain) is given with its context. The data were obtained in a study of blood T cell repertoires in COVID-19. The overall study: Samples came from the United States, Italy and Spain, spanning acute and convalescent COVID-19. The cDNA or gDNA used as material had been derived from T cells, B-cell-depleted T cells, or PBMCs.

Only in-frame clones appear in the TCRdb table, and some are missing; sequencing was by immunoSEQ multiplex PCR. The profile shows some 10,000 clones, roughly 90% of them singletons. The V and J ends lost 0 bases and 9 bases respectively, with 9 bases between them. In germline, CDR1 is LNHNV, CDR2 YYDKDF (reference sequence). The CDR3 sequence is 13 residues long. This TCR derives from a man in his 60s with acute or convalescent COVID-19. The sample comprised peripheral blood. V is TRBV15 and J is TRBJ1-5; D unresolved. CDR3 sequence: CATSRDSRPPQHF. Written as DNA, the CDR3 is TGTGCCACCAGCAGAGATAGCCGCCCGCCCCAGCATTTT.